The 16 T cell receptor beta chains reported below all come from one sample, sequenced in a study of human T cells and chemical hapten exposure. Each CDR3 protein gets one entry after TCRdb re-called the RACE reads with MiXCR. The table shows 90,000 to 110,000 distinct CDR3 sequences, with 9.2% occurring only once. Time point indicated: patch test 2, 6 weeks after DPC sensitization. Treatment meaning: therapeutic diphenylcyclopropenone sensitization with weekly scalp DPC. The sample consisted of whole blood, taken in connection with sensitization to the hapten diphenylcyclopropenone (DPC). The receptors originated from a woman aged 40 to 50 with alopecia areata. Some clones in this sample may be carry-over from other donors' samples.

At least ten counts were recorded for this clonotype. The chain employs TRBV6-2 or TRBV6-3 and TRBJ1-2, with D unclear. The CDR3 extends over 12 amino acids. V dropped 0 bases and J dropped 3 bases, with 2 bases sitting between them. Germline-derived CDR1 and CDR2 are MNHEY and SVGEGT. CDR3 DNA: TGTGCCAGCAGTTACTCTTACTATGGCTACACCTTC. Its protein product is CASSYSYYGYTF.

This clonotype was found many times. This chain connects TRBV7-7 to TRBJ2-3; weak D call: TRBD2 (6 bases). CDR3 length: 15 residues. V gave up 5 bases and J gave up 2 bases, with 14 bases separating them. CDR1 and CDR2 from the germline V gene are SSHAT and FNYEAQ (reference sequence). The CDR3 sequence: CASSRGLANTDTQYF. In DNA, the CDR3 is TGTGCCAGCAGCCGGGGACTCGCCAACACAGATACGCAGTATTTT.

A few counts support this clonotype. In DNA form, the CDR3 reads TGTGCCAGCAGTGAACCCCCCAGGGGCTACGAGCAGTACTTC. The encoded protein is CASSEPPRGYEQYF. The chain employs TRBV2 and TRBJ2-7; possibly TRBD1 for D (6 bases). V shed 2 bases and J shed 3 bases, with 11 bases lying between them. CDR1 is SNHLY and CDR2 is FYNNEI in the germline V gene. CDR3 length: 14 residues.

This clonotype was detected ten times or more. V and J are TRBV7-9 and TRBJ1-5; D ambiguous. Trimming removed 5 bases from V and 0 bases from J, with 14 bases in between. This CDR3 has 16 amino acids. CDR1 SEHNR and CDR2 FQNEAQ come from the germline V gene (reference sequence). CDR3: CASSPDGPYSNQPQHF. The CDR3 DNA reads as TGTGCCAGCAGCCCGGACGGACCGTATAGCAATCAGCCCCAGCATTTT.

This clonotype has ten or more counts. V usage is TRBV3-2 and J usage is TRBJ1-5; the D segment call TRBD1 is taken from the table without a DNA check. TRBV3-2 is a known pseudogene. The CDR3 runs 15 residues. This CDR3 is CASSQRDRLNQPQHF. CDR3 DNA: TGTGCCAGCAGCCAAAGGGACAGGTTGAATCAGCCCCAGCATTTT.

The table lists this clonotype with a few counts. The genes are TRBV12-3 or TRBV12-4 and TRBJ2-7; 7 bases align to TRBD2. The CDR3 length is 15 residues. V shed 5 bases and J 2 bases; nucleotides not matched to a gene: 9. CDR3 in DNA: TGTGCCAGCAGTCCAGGGACTAATCCAGCCTACGAGCAGTACTTC. It codes for CASSPGTNPAYEQYF.

There are many counts of this clonotype. This rearrangement joins TRBV29-1 to TRBJ2-6, with D maybe TRBD1 (6 bases). This CDR3 region has 14 residues. V dropped 3 bases and J dropped 4 bases, with 10 bases sitting between them. From germline, CDR1 is SQVTM and CDR2 ANQGSEA. The CDR3 DNA sequence: TGCAGCGTTGAGGGGGCGGACGGGGCCAACGTCCTGACTTTC. Translation: CSVEGADGANVLTF.

V usage is TRBV20-1 and J usage is TRBJ2-3; D is possibly TRBD1 or TRBD2 (5 bases each). Deletions cut 6 bases from V and 1 base from J, with 14 bases between. This CDR3 spans 14 amino acids. CDR1 and CDR2 from the germline V gene are DFQATT and SNEGSKA (reference sequence). Here the CDR3 DNA reads TGCAGTGCCTTACTAGGGGTAGGCACAGATACGCAGTATTTT. Its protein product is CSALLGVGTDTQYF.

The table lists this clonotype with a few counts. V gene TRBV30 combines with J gene TRBJ1-1, with 10 bases lining up with TRBD1. The CDR3 is made up of 14 amino acids. With 3 bases clipped from V and 5 bases from J, the junction kept 6 bases outside the gene matches. Looked up from germline, CDR1 is GTSNPN and CDR2 is SVGIG (reference sequence). The CDR3 region is CAWRTGGAWTEAFF. As DNA, the CDR3 is TGTGCCTGGAGGACAGGGGGCGCGTGGACTGAAGCTTTCTTT.

This clonotype was seen a few times. The CDR3 DNA is TGTGCCAGCAGTCTCCGGGACTACTCCAATGAGCAGTTCTTC. This gives the protein CASSLRDYSNEQFF. This chain links TRBV11-2 with TRBJ2-1; 7 bases fit TRBD2. The V and J ends lost 6 bases and 6 bases, in that order; junction bases with no gene match: 8. The CDR3 is 14 amino acids. The germline V gene encodes CDR1 SGHAT and CDR2 FQNNGV.

This clonotype was counted once. This sequence may be a read error, since a much larger clone differs from it by one base. The chain employs TRBV28 and TRBJ1-6; D is undetermined. The CDR3 is 12 amino acids. V gave up 4 bases and J gave up 7 bases, with 5 bases separating them. Per germline, CDR1 MDHEN and CDR2 SYDVKM. The CDR3 sequence: CASSSANSPLHF. The DNA for the CDR3 is TGTGCCAGCAGTTCCGCGAATTCACCCCTCCACTTT.

This clonotype was found many times. The chain links TRBV4-3 to TRBJ2-7, with 9 nucleotides matching TRBD1. The CDR3 contains 16 residues. The ends lost 1 base at V and 5 bases at J; junction bases unmatched: 9. Germline CDR1 is LGHNA and CDR2 is YSLEER. DNA of the CDR3: TGCGCCAGCAGCCAAGGGGCCGGGACAGGGAGTCACGAGCAGTACTTC. It encodes CASSQGAGTGSHEQYF.

The chain carries TRBV7-6 and TRBJ1-2; no reliable D call. Germline-derived CDR1 and CDR2 are SGHVS and FNYEAQ. This CDR3 has 16 residues. Trimming left V 0 bases short and J 3 bases short, with 14 bases between. CDR3 nucleotide sequence: TGTGCCAGCAGCTTAGCGTCGGGCGGATGGGACTATGGCTACACCTTC. It translates to CASSLASGGWDYGYTF.

The chain recombines TRBV7-2 with TRBJ2-5, with D tentatively TRBD2 (6 bases). The V end lost 0 bases, the J end lost 4 bases, and 9 bases lay between the germline ends. The CDR3 consists of 14 residues. The V gene's germline CDR1 is SGHTA and CDR2 FQGNSA. The CDR3 DNA reads TGTGCCAGCAGCTTAGCGCGGGGTAGAGAGACCCAGTACTTC. It translates to CASSLARGRETQYF.

This clonotype was picked up many times. This chain joins TRBV30 and TRBJ1-5; 9 bases line up with TRBD1. Trimming took 0 bases from V and 5 from J; bases not matched to a gene: 14. The CDR3 covers 18 residues. Germline V gives CDR1 GTSNPN, CDR2 SVGIG (reference sequence). In DNA form, the CDR3 reads TGTGCCTGGAGTGTACTCGGGAAGGGACAGGGTCGGCATCAGCCCCAGCATTTT. The encoded protein is CAWSVLGKGQGRHQPQHF.

V usage is TRBV6-2 or TRBV6-3 and J usage is TRBJ1-1, with a weak D call TRBD1 (6 bases). Trimming took off 6 bases at V and 4 bases at J, with 12 bases between the two ends. CDR1 and CDR2 from the germline V gene are MNHEY and SVGEGT. The CDR3 runs 13 residues. The CDR3 DNA sequence: TGTGCCAGCAGAGAACAGGGAGGCACTGAAGCTTTCTTT. Amino acid sequence: CASREQGGTEAFF.